This is a list of T cell receptor beta chains from one sample in a study of T cells in tumors after PD-1 blockade. Only in-frame clones appear in the TCRdb table, and some are missing; sequencing was by immunoSEQ multiplex PCR. This repertoire shows about 12,000 clones, around 68% found once; its top ten account for about 25%. This specimen was tumor tissue, taken before anti-PD-1 treatment. Receptors were obtained from a human donor with cutaneous squamous cell carcinoma. The CDR3 runs from the conserved cysteine through the conserved F or W. The order of the fields is CDR3 length, V gene, J gene, D gene, clone size, CDR3 DNA, CDR3 protein. A D gene is named only where the DNA matches it firmly. A clone size is listed for some rows: how often the clone was seen (once, few, many), or a class if it is expanded.

length: 16; V: TRBV19; J: TRBJ1-4; D: TRBD1; size: -; DNA: TGTGCCAGTAGTGATCCTCGGGGACAGGGGGCTGAAAAACTGTTTTTT; CDR3: CASSDPRGQGAEKLFF
length: 13; V: TRBV28; J: TRBJ2-7; D: TRBD2; size: -; DNA: TGTGCCAGTAAGGGCCTAGCGGGAGTCGAGCAGTACTTC; CDR3: CASKGLAGVEQYF
length: 18; V: TRBV18; J: TRBJ2-1; D: TRBD2; size: few; DNA: TGTGCCAGCTCTTCCTATTCCCCTAGCGGGCTTTCCTACAATGAGCAGTTCTTC; CDR3: CASSSYSPSGLSYNEQFF
length: 12; V: TRBV7-9; J: TRBJ2-1; D: -; size: few; DNA: TGTGCCAGCAGCCAAGATAACAATGAGCAGTTCTTC; CDR3: CASSQDNNEQFF
length: 14; V: TRBV9; J: TRBJ2-3; D: TRBD1; size: -; DNA: TGTGCCAGCAGCTACAGGACAGGGGAGGATACGCAGTATTTT; CDR3: CASSYRTGEDTQYF
length: 14; V: TRBV27; J: TRBJ2-1; D: -; size: -; DNA: TGTGCCAGCAGTCCCCACCTATCGGAAAATGAGCAGTTCTTC; CDR3: CASSPHLSENEQFF
length: 14; V: TRBV29-1; J: TRBJ1-5; D: -; size: -; DNA: TGCAGCGTTCCCGGGACGGAAGCTAATCAGCCCCAGCATTTT; CDR3: CSVPGTEANQPQHF
length: 15; V: TRBV10-2; J: TRBJ1-5; D: TRBD1; size: -; DNA: TGCGCCAGCAGTGAGTCTGGCCAGGGGGATCAGCCCCAGCATTTT; CDR3: CASSESGQGDQPQHF
length: 16; V: TRBV24-1; J: TRBJ1-2; D: TRBD1; size: -; DNA: TGTGCCACCAGTGATAGTGGGACAGGGGGCTTTTATGGCTACACCTTC; CDR3: CATSDSGTGGFYGYTF
length: 14; V: TRBV2; J: TRBJ1-4; D: -; size: -; DNA: TGTGCCAGCAGTGGAGGGACGGCGGGGGAAAAACTGTTTTTT; CDR3: CASSGGTAGEKLFF
length: 15; V: TRBV7-9; J: TRBJ1-2; D: -; size: -; DNA: TGTGCCAGCAGCGACGGAGGTGACAGGTCTGGTGGCTACACCTTC; CDR3: CASSDGGDRSGGYTF
length: 16; V: TRBV5-4; J: TRBJ2-3; D: -; size: -; DNA: TGTGCCAGCAGCGTACCTTTGGGCGGTAGCACAGATACGCAGTATTTT; CDR3: CASSVPLGGSTDTQYF
length: 13; V: TRBV6-5; J: TRBJ2-4; D: -; size: -; DNA: TGTGCCAGCACTGGGACTCCCCAAAACATTCAGTACTTC; CDR3: CASTGTPQNIQYF
length: 18; V: TRBV5-4; J: TRBJ2-6; D: TRBD1; size: -; DNA: TGTGCCAGCAGCCCGGGACAGGGGGTCCCCTCTGGGGCCAACGTCCTGACTTTC; CDR3: CASSPGQGVPSGANVLTF
length: 12; V: TRBV7-9; J: TRBJ2-2; D: TRBD1; size: medium-sized; DNA: TGTGCCGGACAGGGTAACACCGGGGAGCTGTTTTTT; CDR3: CAGQGNTGELFF
length: 11; V: TRBV30; J: TRBJ1-2; D: -; size: -; DNA: TGTGCCTATTGGGGGGGGTATGGCTACACCTTC; CDR3: CAYWGGYGYTF
length: 11; V: TRBV5-1; J: TRBJ1-2; D: -; size: -; DNA: TGCGCCAGCAGCTCAAACTATGGCTACACCTTC; CDR3: CASSSNYGYTF
length: 14; V: TRBV3-1/TRBV3-2; J: TRBJ2-7; D: -; size: -; DNA: TGTGCCAGCCAGCGCGGGGGCGGATCCTACGAGCAGTACTTC; CDR3: CASQRGGGSYEQYF
length: 11; V: TRBV12-3/TRBV12-4; J: TRBJ2-3; D: -; size: -; DNA: TGTGCCAGCAGTCGAACAGATACGCAGTATTTT; CDR3: CASSRTDTQYF
length: 16; V: TRBV7-8; J: TRBJ1-2; D: TRBD1; size: -; DNA: TGTGCCAGCAGCTTCCGGGGGGACAGGGAGGAATATGGCTACACCTTC; CDR3: CASSFRGDREEYGYTF
length: 16; V: TRBV23-1; J: TRBJ2-2; D: -; size: medium-sized; DNA: TGCGCCAGCAGTCAATCTTCGGCCGGGGACACCGGGGAGCTGTTTTTT; CDR3: CASSQSSAGDTGELFF
length: 14; V: TRBV3-1/TRBV3-2; J: TRBJ2-2; D: -; size: large; DNA: TGTGCCAGCAGCCCCCGACCCCTAGACGGGGAGCTGTTTTTT; CDR3: CASSPRPLDGELFF
length: 14; V: TRBV5-1; J: TRBJ1-3; D: -; size: -; DNA: TGCGCCAGCAGCCTTTTAGAGGGTGGAAACACCATATATTTT; CDR3: CASSLLEGGNTIYF
length: 14; V: TRBV7-3; J: TRBJ2-2; D: -; size: -; DNA: TGTGCCAGCGAAGCTGGCCCCAACACCGGGGAGCTGTTTTTT; CDR3: CASEAGPNTGELFF
length: 14; V: TRBV30; J: TRBJ2-7; D: -; size: few; DNA: TGTGCCTGGAGTACTTCAGTGTCACCCTACGAGCAGTACTTC; CDR3: CAWSTSVSPYEQYF
length: 13; V: TRBV18; J: TRBJ1-6; D: TRBD1; size: -; DNA: TGTGCCAGCTCTCGGGACAGAAATTCACCCCTCCACTTT; CDR3: CASSRDRNSPLHF
length: 15; V: TRBV28; J: TRBJ2-1; D: TRBD2; size: -; DNA: TGTGCCAGCCTCCCCGCTAGCGGGGGATACAATGAGCAGTTCTTC; CDR3: CASLPASGGYNEQFF
length: 17; V: TRBV27; J: TRBJ2-3; D: TRBD1; size: once; DNA: TGTGCCAGCAGTTTTATCCCCGGACAGGGTAATGGAGATACGCAGTATTTT; CDR3: CASSFIPGQGNGDTQYF
length: 16; V: TRBV27; J: TRBJ1-2; D: -; size: medium-sized; DNA: TGTGCCAGCAGTTTTGCCCCCCCCTCTGGGACAAATGGCTACACCTTC; CDR3: CASSFAPPSGTNGYTF
length: 13; V: TRBV6-1; J: TRBJ1-2; D: -; size: few; DNA: TGTGCCAGCAGTGAAAATACTAACTATGGCTACACCTTC; CDR3: CASSENTNYGYTF
length: 15; V: TRBV7-9; J: TRBJ2-5; D: -; size: -; DNA: TGTGCCAGCAGCTTTGGCCAGTTGTACCAAGAGACCCAGTACTTC; CDR3: CASSFGQLYQETQYF
length: 15; V: TRBV9; J: TRBJ2-1; D: -; size: -; DNA: TGTGCCAGCAGCTCAAGGGTCAGCTCCTACAATGAGCAGTTCTTC; CDR3: CASSSRVSSYNEQFF
length: 15; V: TRBV7-9; J: TRBJ2-7; D: TRBD2; size: few; DNA: TGTGCCAGCACCGATAGGACTAGCGGGGCTTACGAGCAGTACTTC; CDR3: CASTDRTSGAYEQYF
length: 15; V: TRBV6-5; J: TRBJ2-7; D: TRBD1; size: medium-sized; DNA: TGTGCCAGCAGTTACGGCCGGGACAGGGCTTACGAGCAGTACTTC; CDR3: CASSYGRDRAYEQYF
length: 14; V: TRBV5-5; J: TRBJ1-6; D: -; size: -; DNA: TGTGCCAGCACCTTTGGATGGGGGAATTCACCCCTCCACTTT; CDR3: CASTFGWGNSPLHF
length: 13; V: TRBV27; J: TRBJ1-5; D: -; size: -; DNA: TGTGCCAGCAGTTCGCACCCCCCCCGACCCCAGCATTTT; CDR3: CASSSHPPRPQHF
length: 17; V: TRBV9; J: TRBJ1-6; D: -; size: -; DNA: TGTGCCAGCAGCGTAGGGCCCCTACAGGAGGGTAATTCACCCCTCCACTTT; CDR3: CASSVGPLQEGNSPLHF
length: 15; V: TRBV11-3; J: TRBJ2-5; D: TRBD1; size: once; DNA: TGTGCCAGCAGCCGAGAGCAGGGGGCATTAGAGACCCAGTACTTC; CDR3: CASSREQGALETQYF
length: 16; V: TRBV13; J: TRBJ2-7; D: -; size: once; DNA: TGTGCCAGCAGCTTAGCCGGGACGGAGGTTGTGGACGAGCAGTACTTC; CDR3: CASSLAGTEVVDEQYF
length: 14; V: TRBV6-1; J: TRBJ2-7; D: -; size: -; DNA: TGTGCCAGCAGTGACGCCCCGGGCCGGGGCGAGCAGTACTTC; CDR3: CASSDAPGRGEQYF
length: 14; V: TRBV28; J: TRBJ2-7; D: TRBD2; size: -; DNA: TGTGCCAGCACCTGGGGGGGGAGCTCCTACGAGCAGTACTTC; CDR3: CASTWGGSSYEQYF
length: 16; V: TRBV28; J: TRBJ2-3; D: TRBD2; size: -; DNA: TGTGCCAGCAGTTCCGGGACTACCTATTACACAGATACGCAGTATTTT; CDR3: CASSSGTTYYTDTQYF
length: 19; V: TRBV12-1; J: TRBJ2-1; D: -; size: -; DNA: -; CDR3: CASSLHPPVAGGIKNEQFF
length: 15; V: TRBV28; J: TRBJ2-1; D: TRBD2; size: -; DNA: TGTGCCAGCAGTTTGCCTAGCGGGCTATACAATGAGCAGTTCTTC; CDR3: CASSLPSGLYNEQFF
length: 14; V: TRBV6-6; J: TRBJ2-5; D: -; size: -; DNA: TGTGCCAGCAGTTTGGGCAGGGGATCAGAGACCCAGTACTTC; CDR3: CASSLGRGSETQYF
length: 15; V: TRBV7-2; J: TRBJ2-3; D: TRBD1; size: -; DNA: TGTGCCAGCAGCTTAAATCCAGGGGGCGCAGATACGCAGTATTTT; CDR3: CASSLNPGGADTQYF